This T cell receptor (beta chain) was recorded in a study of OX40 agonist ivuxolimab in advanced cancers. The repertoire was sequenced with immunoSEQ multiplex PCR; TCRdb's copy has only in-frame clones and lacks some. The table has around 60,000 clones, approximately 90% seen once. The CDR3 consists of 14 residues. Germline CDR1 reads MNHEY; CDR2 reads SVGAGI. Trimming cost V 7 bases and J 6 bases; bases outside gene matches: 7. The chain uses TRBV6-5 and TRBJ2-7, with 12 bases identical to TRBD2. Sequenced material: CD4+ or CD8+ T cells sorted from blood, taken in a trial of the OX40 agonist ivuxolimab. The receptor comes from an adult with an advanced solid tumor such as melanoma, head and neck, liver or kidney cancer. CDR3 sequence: CASKPQLAGGEQYF. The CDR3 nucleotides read TGTGCCAGCAAACCCCAACTAGCGGGAGGCGAGCAGTACTTC.